The T cell receptor (beta chain) described here comes from a study of PD-1 blockade in classical Hodgkin lymphoma. All patients experienced relapse after autologous stem cell transplantation, and brentuximab vedotin exposure was variable. Method: immunoSEQ multiplex PCR; TCRdb's copy keeps in-frame clones and lacks some. This sample carries about 150,000 clones, nearly 80% of them seen once, and the ten largest clones take roughly 9.2%. This receptor was identified in a human donor with classical Hodgkin lymphoma. Sequencing was performed on peripheral blood mononuclear cells (PBMCs), taken before the second cycle of nivolumab.

As DNA, the CDR3 is TGTGCCAGCAGCGGAGCCAAGGGGGATTGGGATTCACCCCTCCACTTT. Translating gives CASSGAKGDWDSPLHF. The chain has TRBV7-9 and TRBJ1-6, with D perhaps matching TRBD1 (6 bases). The CDR3 length is 16 residues. Germline V gene data show CDR1 as SEHNR and CDR2 as FQNEAQ (reference sequence). The V end lost 5 bases, the J end lost 8 bases, and 19 bases lay between the germline ends.